Below are 23 T cell receptor beta chains sequenced from a single sample in a study of T cell changes during pregnancy in multiple sclerosis. This table comes from immunoSEQ multiplex PCR, and its TCRdb copy is limited to in-frame clones, with some not included. The table has some 61,000 clones, about 89% seen once. The starting material was peripheral blood, obtained in the second trimester of pregnancy. The source of these receptors is a female donor with multiple sclerosis, enrolled in a pregnancy study.

The rearrangement uses TRBV6-1 and TRBJ1-5, with 8 bases that match TRBD1. Trimming removed 4 bases from V and 0 bases from J; junction bases left unmatched: 11. Per germline, CDR1 MNHNS and CDR2 SASEGT. The CDR3 has 18 amino acids. Written as DNA, the CDR3 is TGTGCCAGCAGTGGGCGACAGGGGACACCCACTAGCAATCAGCCCCAGCATTTT. It codes for CASSGRQGTPTSNQPQHF.

This sequence joins TRBV11-2 and TRBJ2-1; 10 bases agree with TRBD1. Unmatched junction bases numbered 4, after V lost 3 bases and J lost 5 bases. Per germline, CDR1 SGHAT and CDR2 FQNNGV. The CDR3 length is 15 residues. The DNA of the CDR3 is TGTGCCAGCAGCTTGGGACAGGGGATTCACAATGAGCAGTTCTTC. Amino acids: CASSLGQGIHNEQFF.

The chain uses TRBV5-1 and TRBJ1-1; 7 bases match TRBD1. The germline gives CDR1 SGHRS, CDR2 YFSETQ. The CDR3 runs 13 residues. The trim removed 4 bases at V and 6 bases at J, leaving 6 bases unmatched. This CDR3 reads CASSPGGEAEAFF. Written as DNA, the CDR3 is TGCGCCAGCAGCCCAGGGGGAGAGGCTGAAGCTTTCTTT.

This sequence joins TRBV7-9 and TRBJ2-2; TRBD1 agrees at 7 bases. The V gene's germline CDR1 is SEHNR and CDR2 FQNEAQ (reference sequence). The CDR3 totals 14 residues. Trimming at V came to 6 bases and at J to 3 bases, leaving 4 bases not matched to a gene. CDR3 region: CASSRTGDTGELFF. The CDR3 region has the DNA TGTGCCAGCAGTCGTACAGGGGACACCGGGGAGCTGTTTTTT.

The rearrangement links TRBV7-2 to TRBJ2-7; tentatively, D is TRBD2 (5 bases). Trimming shortened V by 4 bases and J by 7 bases, and 8 bases separated the two germline ends. The germline V gene has CDR1 SGHTA and CDR2 FQGNSA. The CDR3 length is 11 residues. The CDR3 sequence is CASSSPGEQYF. In DNA, the CDR3 is TGTGCCAGCAGCTCCCCGGGAGAGCAGTACTTC.

The V gene is TRBV12-1, the J gene TRBJ2-7; the table's TRBD1 call for D was not verified on the DNA. TRBV12-1 is classified as a pseudogene. This CDR3 has 18 amino acids. The CDR3: CASTSWGAQGRGIHEQYF. The CDR3 bases are TGTGCCAGCACCTCCTGGGGCGCACAGGGAAGAGGGATACACGAGCAGTACTTC.

The rearrangement uses TRBV7-9 and TRBJ2-7, with a tentative D call TRBD2 (7 bases). CDR1 is SEHNR and CDR2 is FQNEAQ in the germline V gene (reference sequence). The V end lost 7 bases, the J end lost 0 bases, and 13 bases lay between the germline ends. This CDR3 has 14 residues. CDR3 sequence: CASIKGGASYEQYF. The DNA of the CDR3 is TGTGCCAGCATCAAGGGGGGGGCCTCCTACGAGCAGTACTTC.

This chain links TRBV12-5 with TRBJ2-7; a weak D match, TRBD1 (6 bases). This CDR3 comprises 16 residues. Germline V gives CDR1 LGHNT, CDR2 FRNRAP. V shed 5 bases and J shed 1 base, with 18 bases lying between them. The CDR3: CASGRYSGTTSYEQYF. Written as DNA, the CDR3 is TGTGCTAGTGGTCGATATTCCGGGACAACATCCTACGAGCAGTACTTC.

This chain joins TRBV9 and TRBJ2-2; TRBD1 is a possible D gene (5 bases). Looked up from germline, CDR1 is SGDLS and CDR2 is YYNGEE. The CDR3 has 15 amino acids. V lost 4 bases to trimming and J lost 3 bases, with 13 bases between them. The CDR3 spells CASSLDRGDTGELFF. The CDR3 nucleotides read TGTGCCAGCAGCCTTGATAGGGGTGACACCGGGGAGCTGTTTTTT.

The genes are TRBV4-3 and TRBJ2-7, with TRBD1 identical over 9 bases. Germline loops: CDR1 LGHNA, CDR2 YSLEER. This CDR3 is 15 amino acids long. V was pared by 3 bases and J by 2 bases, with 5 bases of the junction left unmatched. CDR3 bases: TGCGCCAGCAGCCATCACCGACAGGGGGCCTACGAGCAGTACTTC. Translated: CASSHHRQGAYEQYF.

The rearrangement uses TRBV5-1 and TRBJ2-1; 11 bases fit TRBD1. Germline CDR1 is SGHRS and CDR2 is YFSETQ. V was pared by 4 bases and J by 10 bases, with 7 bases of the junction left unmatched. The CDR3 contains 14 residues. The CDR3 reads CASSPGQGAEEQFF. DNA of the CDR3: TGCGCCAGCAGCCCCGGACAGGGGGCTGAAGAGCAGTTCTTC.

The J gene is TRBJ1-5, the V gene TRBV19; D might be TRBD1 (5 bases). The CDR3 loop spans 15 amino acids. The V end lost 1 base, the J end lost 2 bases, and 9 bases lay between the germline ends. Germline loops: CDR1 LNHDA, CDR2 SQIVND (reference sequence). The CDR3 here is CASSIARVGNQPQHF. The CDR3 nucleotides read TGTGCCAGTAGTATAGCCAGGGTCGGCAATCAGCCCCAGCATTTT.

CDR3 region: CASSDPWDRVIHGYTF. The CDR3 region has the DNA TGCGCCAGCAGTGATCCCTGGGACAGGGTAATTCATGGCTACACCTTC. The chain uses TRBV10-1 and TRBJ1-2; 9 bases agree with TRBD1. The CDR3 contains 16 residues. The germline V gene has CDR1 WNHNN and CDR2 SYGVQD (reference sequence). With 3 bases clipped from V and 6 bases from J, the junction kept 11 bases outside the gene matches.

The chain joins TRBV13 to TRBJ2-7; 9 bases fit TRBD1. CDR1 is PRHDT and CDR2 is FYEKMQ in the germline V gene (reference sequence). This CDR3 is built from 16 residues. V was pared by 1 base and J by 3 bases, with 7 bases of the junction left unmatched. DNA for the CDR3: TGTGCCAGCAGCTTAGTTTTGGGACAGGGTTTCTACGAGCAGTACTTC. This translates into CASSLVLGQGFYEQYF.

The chain combines TRBV29-1 with TRBJ1-4, with 7 bases lining up with TRBD1. V was pared by 4 bases and J by 4 bases, with 6 bases of the junction left unmatched. Looked up from germline, CDR1 is SQVTM and CDR2 is ANQGSEA. This CDR3 is built from 14 residues. The CDR3 DNA sequence: TGCAGCGTTGGGGACAGACTCAGTAATGAAAAACTGTTTTTT. This sequence encodes CSVGDRLSNEKLFF.

The chain couples TRBV4-2 to TRBJ2-1; 10 bases agree with TRBD2. Looked up from germline, CDR1 is LGHNA and CDR2 is YNFKEQ. J lost 0 bases, V lost 4 bases, and 6 bases had no gene match. The CDR3 consists of 17 residues. CDR3 amino acids: CASSLHSGGNSYNEQFF. CDR3 nucleotide sequence: TGTGCCAGCAGCCTACATAGCGGGGGGAACTCCTACAATGAGCAGTTCTTC.

Comments on this clone: The junction departs from the called germline gene at one end, perhaps through a read error. The genes are TRBV7-7 and TRBJ2-2, with D possibly being TRBD1 (7 bases). The CDR3 has 16 residues. The germline V gene has CDR1 SSHAT and CDR2 FNYEAQ (reference sequence). Written as DNA, the CDR3 is TGTGCTAGCAGCCCAGCGGGCGGGACAGCCACCGGGGAGCTGTTTTTT. Its protein is CASSPAGGTATGELFF.

The gene calls are TRBV6-5 and TRBJ1-1; no clear D gene. The CDR3 is made up of 15 amino acids. Germline V lookup: CDR1 MNHEY, CDR2 SVGAGI. V was trimmed by 0 bases and J by 2 bases, leaving 10 bases between them. The CDR3 DNA reads TGTGCCAGCAGTTACTCGGAGGGCATCAACACTGAAGCTTTCTTT. Its protein product is CASSYSEGINTEAFF.

The chain couples TRBV7-3 to TRBJ1-5; perhaps TRBD1 as D (6 bases). This CDR3 spans 13 amino acids. V was cut by 5 bases and J by 4 bases, with 9 bases left in between. The germline V gene has CDR1 SGHTA and CDR2 FQGTGA. CDR3 region: CASSKGENQPQHF. The CDR3 nucleotides read TGTGCCAGCAGCAAGGGGGAGAATCAGCCCCAGCATTTT.

V is TRBV5-1 and J is TRBJ2-7; TRBD1 is a possible D gene (7 bases). In germline, CDR1 is SGHRS, CDR2 YFSETQ. The V and J ends lost 0 bases and 2 bases respectively, with 12 bases between them. This CDR3 has 15 amino acids. The CDR3 here is CASSLGAGQPYEQYF. CDR3 DNA sequence: TGCGCCAGCAGCTTGGGCGCGGGACAGCCCTACGAGCAGTACTTC.

The chain uses TRBV18 and TRBJ2-4; 14 bases are shared with TRBD2. Trimming took 3 bases from V and 5 from J; bases not matched to a gene: 9. CDR1 is KGHSH, CDR2 LQKENI, per germline. The CDR3 consists of 18 residues. CDR3 in DNA: TGTGCCAGCTCACCCCTCTTGACTAGCGGGGGGGACGAAAACATTCAGTACTTC. It codes for CASSPLLTSGGDENIQYF.

This chain's CDR3 is CASSPPLGGGKDNEQFF. CDR3 DNA: TGCGCCAGCAGCCCGCCCCTCGGCGGGGGGAAAGACAATGAGCAGTTCTTC. This chain connects TRBV4-1 to TRBJ2-1; TRBD2 matches at 8 bases. Germline CDR1 MGHRA, CDR2 YSYEKL. This CDR3 has 17 residues. V was clipped by 4 bases and J by 5 bases; unmatched bases: 13.

The chain combines TRBV7-9 with TRBJ1-5, with D unclear. Germline-derived CDR1 and CDR2 are SEHNR and FQNEAQ (reference sequence). Between the trimmed V and J ends, which lost 3 bases and 5 bases, there was a span of 5 bases. The length of the CDR3 is 12 residues. The CDR3 region is CASSFSDQPQHF. The CDR3 DNA reads TGTGCCAGCAGCTTCTCAGATCAGCCCCAGCATTTT. The full variable domain, with the rest looked up from reference TRBV7-9 and TRBJ1-5, is DTGVSQNPRHKITKRGQNVTFRCDPISEHNRLYWYRQTLGQGPEFLTYFQNEAQLEKSRLLSDRFSAERPKGSFSTLEIQRTEQGDSAMYLCASSFSDQPQHFGDGTRLSIL.